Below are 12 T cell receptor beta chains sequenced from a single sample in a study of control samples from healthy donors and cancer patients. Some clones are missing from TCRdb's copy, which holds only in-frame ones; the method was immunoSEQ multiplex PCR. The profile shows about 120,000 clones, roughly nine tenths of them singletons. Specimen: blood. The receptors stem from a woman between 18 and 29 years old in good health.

The CDR3 DNA reads as TGTGCTAGTGGTTTCAGCGGGAGGGGAGGTGAGCAGTTCTTC. This sequence encodes CASGFSGRGGEQFF. The rearrangement uses TRBV12-5 and TRBJ2-1; 10 nucleotides match TRBD2. The CDR3 is 14 residues long. Germline values: CDR1 LGHNT, CDR2 FRNRAP. After removal of 3 bases from V and 9 bases from J, the junction contained 5 bases not matched to a gene. The entire variable domain, with the rest obtained from reference TRBV12-5 and TRBJ2-1, is as follows: DARVTQTPRHKVTEMGQEVTMRCQPILGHNTVFWYRQTMMQGLELLAYFRNRAPLDDSGMPKDRFSAEMPDATLATLKIQPSEPRDSAVYFCASGFSGRGGEQFFGPGTRLTVL.

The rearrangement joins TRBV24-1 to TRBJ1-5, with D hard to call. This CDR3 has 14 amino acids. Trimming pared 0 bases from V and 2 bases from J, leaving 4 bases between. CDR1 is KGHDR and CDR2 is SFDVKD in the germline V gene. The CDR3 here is CATSDLGGNQPQHF. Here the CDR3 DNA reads TGTGCCACCAGTGATTTGGGGGGCAATCAGCCCCAGCATTTT.

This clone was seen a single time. This chain's CDR3 is CASSPPKSGGAKTGELFF. In DNA form, the CDR3 reads TGTGCCAGCTCCCCCCCAAAGAGCGGGGGGGCCAAAACCGGGGAGCTGTTTTTT. V gene TRBV7-2 combines with J gene TRBJ2-2, with 10 nucleotides matching TRBD2. The CDR3 covers 18 residues. Germline CDR1 SGHTA, CDR2 FQGNSA. V shed 8 bases, J shed 5 bases, and the junction held 17 bases outside the gene matches.

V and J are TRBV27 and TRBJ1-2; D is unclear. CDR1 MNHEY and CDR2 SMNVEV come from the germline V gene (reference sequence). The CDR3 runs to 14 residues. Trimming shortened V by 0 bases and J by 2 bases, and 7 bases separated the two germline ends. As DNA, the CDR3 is TGTGCCAGCAGTTTATCCGGGAAAAACTATGGCTACACCTTC. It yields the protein CASSLSGKNYGYTF.

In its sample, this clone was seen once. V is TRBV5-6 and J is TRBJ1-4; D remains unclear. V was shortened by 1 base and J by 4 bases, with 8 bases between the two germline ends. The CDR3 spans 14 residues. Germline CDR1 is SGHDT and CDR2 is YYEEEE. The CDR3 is CASSLLHLNEKLFF. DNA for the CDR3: TGTGCCAGCAGCTTGCTACACCTTAATGAAAAACTGTTTTTT.

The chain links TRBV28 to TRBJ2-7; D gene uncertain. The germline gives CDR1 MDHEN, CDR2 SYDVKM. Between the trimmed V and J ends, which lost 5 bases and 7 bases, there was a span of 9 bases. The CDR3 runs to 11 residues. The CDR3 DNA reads TGTGCCAGCAGTCTGCAAGGAGAGCAGTACTTC. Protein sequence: CASSLQGEQYF.

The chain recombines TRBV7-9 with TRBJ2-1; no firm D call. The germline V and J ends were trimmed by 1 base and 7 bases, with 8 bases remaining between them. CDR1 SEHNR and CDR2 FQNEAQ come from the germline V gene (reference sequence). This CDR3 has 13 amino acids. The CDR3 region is CASSLGTVNEQFF. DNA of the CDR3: TGTGCCAGCAGCTTAGGTACAGTGAATGAGCAGTTCTTC.

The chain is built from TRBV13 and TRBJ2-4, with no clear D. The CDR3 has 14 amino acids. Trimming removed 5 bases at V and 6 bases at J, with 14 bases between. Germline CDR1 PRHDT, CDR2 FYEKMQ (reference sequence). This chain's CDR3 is CASSELTTGNIQYF. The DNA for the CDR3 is TGTGCCAGCAGCGAGCTAACTACGGGAAACATTCAGTACTTC.

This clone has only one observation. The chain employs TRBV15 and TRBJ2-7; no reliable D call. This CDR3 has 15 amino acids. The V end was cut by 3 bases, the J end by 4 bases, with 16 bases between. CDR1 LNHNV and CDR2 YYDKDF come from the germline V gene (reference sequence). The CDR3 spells CATSRDPRVEYEQYF. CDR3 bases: TGTGCCACCAGCAGGGACCCCCGGGTTGAGTACGAGCAGTACTTC.

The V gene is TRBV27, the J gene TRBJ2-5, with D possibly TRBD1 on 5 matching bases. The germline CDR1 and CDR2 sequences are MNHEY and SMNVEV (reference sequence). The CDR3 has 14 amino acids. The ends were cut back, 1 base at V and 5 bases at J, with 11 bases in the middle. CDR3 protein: CASSLFGAGETQYF. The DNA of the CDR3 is TGTGCCAGCAGTTTATTTGGGGCAGGGGAGACCCAGTACTTC.

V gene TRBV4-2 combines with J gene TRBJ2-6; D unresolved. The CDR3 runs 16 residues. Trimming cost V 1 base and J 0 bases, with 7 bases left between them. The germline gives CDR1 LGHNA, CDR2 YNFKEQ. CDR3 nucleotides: TGTGCCAGCAGCCAAGCTTTCGGCTCTGGGGCCAACGTCCTGACTTTC. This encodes CASSQAFGSGANVLTF.

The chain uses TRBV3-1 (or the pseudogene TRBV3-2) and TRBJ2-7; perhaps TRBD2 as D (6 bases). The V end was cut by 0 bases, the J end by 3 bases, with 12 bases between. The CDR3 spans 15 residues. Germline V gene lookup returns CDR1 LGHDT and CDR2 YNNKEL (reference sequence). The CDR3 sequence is CASSQEGGTFYEQYF. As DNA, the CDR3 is TGTGCCAGCAGCCAAGAAGGCGGGACCTTCTACGAGCAGTACTTC.